The entry below describes one T cell receptor beta chain. V lost 6 bases and J lost 1, with 7 bases in between. The length of the CDR3 is 12 residues. Germline-derived CDR1 and CDR2 are MDHEN and SYDVKM. Under the authors' procedure: Amplifying reference gene primers gave estimates of nucleated cell counts. TCRdb's table, derived via immunoSEQ multiplex PCR, lists solely in-frame clones and lacks some. That table is the source of V, J and clone size, and D and trimming were worked out from the DNA. The sample consists of about 63,000 clones, about 87% of them appearing once. These data originate in a study of blood T cell repertoires in COVID-19. In the study overall: PBMCs, B-cell-depleted T cells, or T cells were the source of the cDNA or gDNA that made up the material.

The TCR originated in a man over 45 with active COVID-19. Sample: peripheral blood. The rearrangement joins TRBV28 to TRBJ2-7; D is undetermined. The CDR3 region is CASSPPSYEQYF. CDR3 in DNA: TGTGCCAGCAGCCCCCCATCCTACGAGCAGTACTTC.